The 25 T cell receptor beta chains below come from one sample, sequenced in a study of monozygotic twins with inflammatory bowel disease. From its re-call of the 5' RACE reads, TCRdb lists each CDR3 protein once, without DNA. The specimen's table records more than 110,000 distinct CDR3 sequences. Sequenced: blood. Receptor source: a human donor with ulcerative colitis or Crohn's disease, or a healthy co-twin of an affected twin (not recorded which).

The chain uses TRBV4-1 and TRBJ2-7; TCRdb names TRBD2, which stays unverified in the absence of DNA. The germline gives CDR1 MGHRA, CDR2 YSYEKL. The CDR3 totals 15 residues. CDR3 sequence reads: CASSPEAGKGLEQYF.

CDR3: CATSREGNSPLHF. The chain recombines TRBV15 with TRBJ1-6. The CDR3 is 13 residues long. Germline V gives CDR1 LNHNV, CDR2 YYDKDF (reference sequence). Full variable domain (missing parts from reference TRBV15 and TRBJ1-6): DAMVIQNPRYQVTQFGKPVTLSCSQTLNHNVMYWYQQKSSQAPKLLFHYYDKDFNNEADTPDNFQSRRPNTSFCFLDIRSPGLGDTAMYLCATSREGNSPLHFGNGTRLTVT.

This chain joins TRBV2 and TRBJ2-1; TCRdb reports TRBD1, a call that lacks DNA to check it against. Germline CDR1 and CDR2: SNHLY and FYNNEI. The CDR3 extends over 15 amino acids. The CDR3 reads CASSERDSSYNEQFF.

The genes are TRBV9 and TRBJ2-7; the TCRdb call, TRBD2, lacks DNA for checking. CDR1 SGDLS and CDR2 YYNGEE come from the germline V gene. The CDR3 runs 15 residues. The CDR3 here is CASSVGGRAPSEQYF.

The rearrangement uses TRBV20-1 and TRBJ2-5; TCRdb lists TRBD2, though no DNA is available to test this call. Germline-derived CDR1 and CDR2 are DFQATT and SNEGSKA (reference sequence). The CDR3 sequence is 16 residues long. This CDR3 reads CSADSGSMRYQETQYF.

V is TRBV7-3 and J is TRBJ2-7; the D gene TCRdb calls, TRBD1, cannot be checked with no DNA. The CDR3 is 15 amino acids. The germline CDR1 and CDR2 sequences are SGHTA and FQGTGA. CDR3: CASSRSGTGNAEQYF.

This chain links TRBV24-1 with TRBJ2-1; absent DNA, TCRdb's TRBD2 call cannot be checked. The CDR3 runs 15 residues. Germline V CDR1 and CDR2: KGHDR, SFDVKD. CDR3 loop: CATSEPSALYNEQFF.

The chain couples TRBV12-3 or TRBV12-4 to TRBJ1-2. The CDR3 length is 12 residues. The chain's CDR3 is CASTTGVYGYTF.

The V gene is TRBV6-1, the J gene TRBJ1-3; TCRdb calls TRBD1, which cannot be checked without DNA. Germline CDR1 is MNHNS and CDR2 is SASEGT. The CDR3 runs to 18 residues. CDR3 residues: CASLGPGNKGNSGNTIYF.

This rearrangement joins TRBV28 to TRBJ1-2; TCRdb returns TRBD1, unconfirmable since there is no DNA. Germline CDR1 reads MDHEN; CDR2 reads SYDVKM. The CDR3 is 15 residues long. The CDR3 protein is CATQDPKHSNYGYTF.

The chain links TRBV9 to TRBJ2-7. This CDR3 contains 14 residues. Germline loops: CDR1 SGDLS, CDR2 YYNGEE. The CDR3 loop is CASSPAGRSYEQYF.

The CDR3 loop is CASSQGAAAALGDTQYF. The chain uses TRBV4-2 and TRBJ2-3; the TCRdb call, TRBD1, lacks DNA for checking. Looked up from germline, CDR1 is LGHNA and CDR2 is YNFKEQ. This CDR3 region has 17 residues.

V usage is TRBV7-9 and J usage is TRBJ1-1. This CDR3 is built from 14 residues. Germline loops: CDR1 SEHNR, CDR2 FQNEAQ (reference sequence). The chain's CDR3 is CASSLAGRHTEAFF.

The chain employs TRBV5-1 and TRBJ1-4; TCRdb's assignment of TRBD1 cannot be checked, as there is no DNA. This CDR3 comprises 14 residues. Germline V gene data show CDR1 as SGHRS and CDR2 as YFSETQ. The CDR3 protein is CASSLGIRGEKLFF.

The chain couples TRBV11-1 to TRBJ2-2; TCRdb designates TRBD1, a call that cannot be tested without DNA. There are 15 residues in the CDR3. The germline CDR1 and CDR2 sequences are SGHAT and FQDESV (reference sequence). CDR3 sequence reads: CASSSIGQGAGELFF. Based on the CDR3 plus reference TRBV11-1 and TRBJ2-2, the full variable domain is EAEVAQSPRYKITEKSQAVAFWCDPISGHATLYWYRQILGQGPELLVQFQDESVVDDSQLPKDRFSAERLKGVDSTLKIQPAELGDSAMYLCASSSIGQGAGELFFGEGSRLTVL.

This rearrangement joins TRBV5-1 to TRBJ2-7; absent DNA, TCRdb's TRBD2 call cannot be checked. The V gene's germline CDR1 is SGHRS and CDR2 YFSETQ. The CDR3 has 14 residues. CDR3 protein: CASSPSGGDHEQYF.

The V gene is TRBV5-1, the J gene TRBJ1-3. CDR3 size: 12 residues. The germline V gene encodes CDR1 SGHRS and CDR2 YFSETQ. The CDR3 loop is CASSLTDSPRSF. Variable domain in full (rest from reference TRBV5-1 and TRBJ1-3): KAGVTQTPRYLIKTRGQQVTLSCSPISGHRSVSWYQQTPGQGLQFLFEYFSETQRNKGNFPGRFSGRQFSNSRSEMNVSTLELGDSALYLCASSLTDSPRSFGEGSWLTVV.

The chain combines TRBV12-3 or TRBV12-4 with TRBJ2-1; the D call from TCRdb, TRBD1, cannot be confirmed without DNA. This CDR3 is 16 amino acids long. CDR3 sequence: CASSFARGREYNEQFF.

V and J are TRBV4-2 and TRBJ2-3. Per the germline V gene, CDR1 is LGHNA and CDR2 is YNFKEQ. This CDR3 spans 13 amino acids. CDR3 region: CASSQEAADTQYF.

This chain links TRBV10-3 with TRBJ1-5. Germline CDR1 reads ENHRY; CDR2 reads SYGVKD. CDR3 size: 19 residues. The CDR3 is CAISGGVGQHTLGNQPQHF.

The J gene is TRBJ2-7, the V gene TRBV20-1; TCRdb's D call, TRBD2, is unchecked because there is no DNA. This CDR3 contains 15 residues. In germline, CDR1 is DFQATT, CDR2 SNEGSKA (reference sequence). The chain's CDR3 is CSAFPSGRAKYEQYF.

The chain has TRBV7-2 and TRBJ2-7. Germline V lookup: CDR1 SGHTA, CDR2 FQGNSA. This CDR3 is built from 12 residues. The CDR3 protein is CASSRNLYEQYF.

V usage is TRBV24-1 and J usage is TRBJ2-3; TCRdb indicates TRBD2, and absent DNA this call remains unverified. The CDR3 runs to 18 residues. Germline lookup yields CDR1 KGHDR and CDR2 SFDVKD. The CDR3: CATSDPFGLAGTTDTQYF.

The chain links TRBV6-5 to TRBJ2-5; TCRdb returns TRBD2, unconfirmable since there is no DNA. The CDR3 covers 16 residues. Germline V gene lookup returns CDR1 MNHEY and CDR2 SVGAGI. The CDR3 sequence: CASSYSRTSGQETQYF.

This CDR3 is CASSAVAKLSYEQYF. The chain joins TRBV3-1 to TRBJ2-7; TCRdb indicates TRBD2, and absent DNA this call remains unverified. Germline CDR1 is LGHDT and CDR2 is YNNKEL (reference sequence). The CDR3 consists of 15 residues.